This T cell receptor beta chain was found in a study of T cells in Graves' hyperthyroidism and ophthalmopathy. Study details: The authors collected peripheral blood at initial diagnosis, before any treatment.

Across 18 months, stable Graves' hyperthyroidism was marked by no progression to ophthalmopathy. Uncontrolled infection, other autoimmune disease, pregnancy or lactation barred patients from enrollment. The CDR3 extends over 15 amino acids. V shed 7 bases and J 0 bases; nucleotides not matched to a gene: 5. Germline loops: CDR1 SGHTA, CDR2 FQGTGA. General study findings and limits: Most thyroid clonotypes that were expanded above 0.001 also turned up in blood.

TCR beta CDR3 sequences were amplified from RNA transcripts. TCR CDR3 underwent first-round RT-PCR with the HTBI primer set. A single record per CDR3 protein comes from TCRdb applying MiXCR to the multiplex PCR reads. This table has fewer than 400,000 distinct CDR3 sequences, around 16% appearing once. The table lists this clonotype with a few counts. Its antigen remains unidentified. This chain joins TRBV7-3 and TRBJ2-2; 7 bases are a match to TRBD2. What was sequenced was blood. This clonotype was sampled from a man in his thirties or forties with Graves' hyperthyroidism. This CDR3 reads CASKASGSNTGELFF. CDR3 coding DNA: TGTGCCAGCAAGGCTAGCGGTTCGAACACCGGGGAGCTGTTTTTT.